This entry describes one TCR beta chain. Its target is not known. These data originate in a study of blood T cells in healthy people across ages. General study findings and limits: The CMV status of each donor remained undetermined, and this could have confounded shifts in expanded clonotypes.

Germline CDR1 reads DFQATT; CDR2 reads SNEGSKA (reference sequence). The germline V and J ends were trimmed by 4 bases and 3 bases, with 10 bases remaining between them. CDR3 size: 14 residues. Caucasian, healthy and from Russia, the donors were aged between about 6 and 90. The second PCR ran about 6 to 12 cycles with a sample-barcoded 5' primer and J-beta primers. TCRdb fed the 5' RACE reads into MiXCR, producing one record per CDR3 protein. Here the sample spans fewer than 900,000 distinct CDR3 sequences, 49% being singletons. This rearrangement joins TRBV20-1 to TRBJ1-6; unclear D gene. This TCR was recovered from an older woman in good health. The specimen was blood. CDR3 protein: CSATTPGYNSPLHF. The CDR3 DNA sequence: TGCAGTGCTACGACTCCGGGCTATAATTCACCCCTCCACTTT.